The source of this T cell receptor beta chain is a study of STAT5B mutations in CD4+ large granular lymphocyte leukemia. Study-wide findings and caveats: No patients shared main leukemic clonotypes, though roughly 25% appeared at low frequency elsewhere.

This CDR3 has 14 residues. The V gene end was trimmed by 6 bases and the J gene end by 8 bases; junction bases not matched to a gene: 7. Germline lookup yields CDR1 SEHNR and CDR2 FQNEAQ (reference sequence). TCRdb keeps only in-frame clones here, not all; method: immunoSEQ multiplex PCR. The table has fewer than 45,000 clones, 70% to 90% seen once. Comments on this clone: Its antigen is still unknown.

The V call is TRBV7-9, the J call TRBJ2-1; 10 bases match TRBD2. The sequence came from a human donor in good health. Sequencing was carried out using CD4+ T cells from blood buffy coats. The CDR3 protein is CASSLAGVVYEQFF. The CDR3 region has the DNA TGTGCCAGCAGTCTAGCGGGAGTGGTATATGAGCAGTTCTTC. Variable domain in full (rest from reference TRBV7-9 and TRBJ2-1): DTGVSQNPRHKITKRGQNVTFRCDPISEHNRLYWYRQTLGQGPEFLTYFQNEAQLEKSRLLSDRFSAERPKGSFSTLEIQRTEQGDSAMYLCASSLAGVVYEQFFGPGTRLTVL.